This passage covers 6 T cell receptor beta chains from one sample sequenced in a study of blood T cell repertoires in COVID-19. Profiled with immunoSEQ multiplex PCR; TCRdb holds only in-frame clones, not every one. Here the sample spans about 160,000 clones, approximately 90% being singletons. Sequencing was carried out using peripheral blood. Receptor source: a woman in her 70s with COVID-19, enrolled during active disease.

V usage is TRBV19 and J usage is TRBJ2-7; D is possibly TRBD2 (6 bases). Trimming took off 5 bases at V and 9 bases at J, with 14 bases between the two ends. The V gene's germline CDR1 is LNHDA and CDR2 SQIVND (reference sequence). The CDR3 consists of 12 residues. Written as DNA, the CDR3 is TGTGCCAGTAGTCCGACTCTGGGAGGGCAGTACTTC. It encodes CASSPTLGGQYF.

The chain has TRBV28 and TRBJ1-6; 7 bases align to TRBD1. Germline CDR1 MDHEN, CDR2 SYDVKM. The V segment lost 6 bases and the J segment 2 bases; nucleotides outside the gene matches: 7. The CDR3 extends over 16 amino acids. In DNA form, the CDR3 reads TGTGCCAGCAGCCTTGGACAGGCGGCCTATAATTCACCCCTCCACTTT. It encodes CASSLGQAAYNSPLHF.

V usage is TRBV4-1 and J usage is TRBJ2-5; 12 nucleotides line up with TRBD2. The trim removed 3 bases at V and 2 bases at J, leaving 7 bases unmatched. CDR3 length equals 17 residues. The germline CDR1 and CDR2 sequences are MGHRA and YSYEKL. CDR3 region: CASSQQTSGGVQETQYF. The CDR3 DNA reads as TGCGCCAGCAGCCAGCAGACTAGCGGGGGAGTACAAGAGACCCAGTACTTC.

The chain is built from TRBV3-1 (or the pseudogene TRBV3-2) and TRBJ1-1; weak D call: TRBD1 (5 bases). The germline CDR1 and CDR2 sequences are LGHDT and YNNKEL (reference sequence). The CDR3 contains 15 residues. Trimming shortened V by 4 bases and J by 3 bases, and 15 bases separated the two germline ends. This CDR3 is CASSLSGGDDTEAFF. The CDR3 DNA follows: TGTGCCAGCAGCCTCTCCGGGGGGGACGACACTGAAGCTTTCTTT.

The J gene is TRBJ1-1, the V gene TRBV30; D not resolved. This CDR3 comprises 13 residues. The V gene's germline CDR1 is GTSNPN and CDR2 SVGIG (reference sequence). The ends were cut back, 3 bases at V and 2 bases at J, with 10 bases in the middle. This CDR3 is CAWRRNLNTEAFF. The DNA of the CDR3 is TGTGCCTGGAGGCGAAACCTAAACACTGAAGCTTTCTTT.

This clone appeared once. The rearrangement links TRBV6-5 to TRBJ1-5; tentative D call: TRBD1 (5 bases). This CDR3 spans 15 amino acids. Germline loops: CDR1 MNHEY, CDR2 SVGAGI. V lost 7 bases and J lost 0, with 13 bases in between. CDR3 loop: CASTPQVLSNQPQHF. The DNA for the CDR3 is TGTGCCAGCACGCCACAGGTCCTTAGCAATCAGCCCCAGCATTTT.